The T cell receptor beta chain described here comes from a study of cytomegalovirus exposure and HLA in healthy donors. For the study at large: Some 200 million T cells yielded approximately 110 million unique TCR beta sequences in earlier analysis.

Both 60 Vbeta primers and 13 Jbeta primers went into the PCR. Only in-frame clones appear in the TCRdb table, and some are missing; sequencing was by immunoSEQ multiplex PCR. The sample totals 100,000 to 150,000 clones. The sample comprised PBMCs. This clonotype was obtained from a man between 40 and 49 years old in good health and CMV-seronegative.

The chain's CDR3 is CASSAFPGQRMYF. As DNA, the CDR3 is TGCGCCAGCAGTGCGTTCCCGGGACAGAGAATGTACTTC. The J gene is TRBJ2-5, the V gene TRBV10-1; 7 positions agree with TRBD1. V lost 4 bases, J lost 13 bases, and 12 bases stayed unmatched. The CDR3 is 13 residues long. Germline loops: CDR1 WNHNN, CDR2 SYGVQD (reference sequence).